This T cell receptor beta chain originates from a study of blood T cells in healthy people across ages. Study-level findings and limits: A strong correlation between TCR beta diversity and naive T cell percentage was seen.

Total RNA was extracted at no less than 6 micrograms per sample. Combining a sample-barcoded 5' primer with a J-beta primer mix, a second PCR ran for roughly 7 to 12 cycles. With 12 random nucleotides, a template-switch adaptor tagged each individual cDNA molecule. TCRdb passed the 5' RACE reads through MiXCR, listing each CDR3 protein once. The sample lists more than 800,000 distinct CDR3 sequences, under 35% occurring once. CDR1 is KGHSH, CDR2 LQKENI, per germline. The trim removed 3 bases at V and 4 bases at J, leaving 10 bases unmatched. The CDR3 is made up of 16 amino acids. This clonotype has a count of ten or more. Its antigen is currently unknown.

The specimen was blood. This TCR was recovered from a woman aged 80 or over in good health. This chain connects TRBV18 to TRBJ1-2; 8 bases fit TRBD1. The CDR3 loop is CASSPGTGPQGYGYTF. The DNA of the CDR3 is TGTGCCAGCTCACCCGGGACAGGACCCCAAGGCTATGGCTACACCTTC.